This TCR beta chain originates from a study of blood T cell repertoires in COVID-19 (dated by TCRdb to 2019 to 2021). Broadly, across the study: Samples covering the acute and convalescent phases of COVID-19 were provided by collaborators in the United States, Italy and Spain. A freely available public database, intended as a resource for researchers studying the immune response to SARS-CoV-2, is where the repertoires were released. Samples came from the ongoing ImmuneRACE study (first 160 participants) plus 1,254 subjects from 6 global collaborators. Subjects who had been exposed to COVID-19, were actively infected with it, or had recovered from it provided the deeply sampled blood TCRbeta repertoires that made up the dataset. The sample metadata nearly always contained a de-identified subject ID, COVID-19 status, age in years and sex. Where available, HLA class I and class II types were taken from metadata supplied by the sample provider and were not determined by assay-based typing. The material from the prospective study consisted of cDNA or gDNA derived from T cells, B-cell-depleted T cells, or PBMCs. Study-wide conclusions, independent of this receptor: How much clinical and demographic metadata was included differed by source and by participant, and the metadata was provided uncurated.

V loses 4 bases, J loses 5 bases, and the germline ends lie 14 bases apart. In the germline V gene (reference sequence), CDR1 corresponds to LNHNV and CDR2 to YYDKDF. There are 14 amino acids in the CDR3, from cysteine to phenylalanine inclusive. The read is trimmed to its CDR3 DNA, 42 bases read in frame from base 1. TCRbeta CDR3 regions were amplified from genomic DNA by means of the immunoSEQ Assay, a bias-controlled multiplex PCR. For the original study's pipeline: The number of nucleated cells in each sample was estimated by amplification of reference gene primers within the assay. Sequence reads were collapsed and filtered to measure the absolute abundance of every unique TCRbeta CDR3 rearrangement. For each sample, productive Simpson clonality was calculated as the square root of Simpson's diversity index across productive rearrangements. The table comes from immuneACCESS by way of TCRdb, which keeps in-frame sequences with V and J called. Part of the clones is missing from these tables; in studies checked, under half for an unresolved V gene and the rest for unknown reasons. V, J and clone size are taken as reported in that table, and D and trimming were inferred from the DNA itself. The sample table holds almost 15,000 clones, of which approximately 91% were seen once. 2.4% of the sample is in the top ten clones.

As regards this clone: This receptor's antigen is unknown. Base quality data are lacking; no much larger clone is found one base away.

Whole blood was collected in K2EDTA tubes by collaborating institutions according to the institutions' own protocols. For TCRbeta analysis, collaborators shipped samples as frozen whole blood, isolated PBMCs, or DNA extracted from either of those sample types. The chain is encoded by TRBV15 joined to TRBJ2-5, with TRBD2 as a weak D call on 5 bases. This TCR was sampled from a woman aged 70 to 79 in a cohort sampled during active or convalescent COVID-19. Sequenced sample: peripheral blood. The nucleotide sequence reads as follows: TGTGCCACCAGCACTATGGGGAGTGAGGAGACCCAGTACTTC. This encodes CATSTMGSEETQYF. Extended through the reference TRBV15 and TRBJ2-5 proteins, this CDR3 yields the full variable domain: DAMVIQNPRYQVTQFGKPVTLSCSQTLNHNVMYWYQQKSSQAPKLLFHYYDKDFNNEADTPDNFQSRRPNTSFCFLDIRSPGLGDTAMYLCATSTMGSEETQYFGPGTRLLVL.